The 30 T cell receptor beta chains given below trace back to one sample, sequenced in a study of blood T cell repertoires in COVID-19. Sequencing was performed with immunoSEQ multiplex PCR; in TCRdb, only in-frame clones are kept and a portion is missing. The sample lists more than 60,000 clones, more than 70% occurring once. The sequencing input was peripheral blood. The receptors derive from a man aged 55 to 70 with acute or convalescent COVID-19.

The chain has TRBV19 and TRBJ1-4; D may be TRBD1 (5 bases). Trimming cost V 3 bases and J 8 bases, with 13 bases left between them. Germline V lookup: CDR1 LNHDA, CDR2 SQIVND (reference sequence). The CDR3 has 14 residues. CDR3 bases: TGTGCCAGTAGTATTTCGGCAGGGAACGAAAAACTGTTTTTT. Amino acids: CASSISAGNEKLFF.

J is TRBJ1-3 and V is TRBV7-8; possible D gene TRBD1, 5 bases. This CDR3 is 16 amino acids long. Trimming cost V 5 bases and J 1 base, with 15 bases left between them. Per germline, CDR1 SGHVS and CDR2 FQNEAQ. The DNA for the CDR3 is TGTGCCAGCAGCCGTGGGACTGCTGGATCTGGAAACACCATATATTTT. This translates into CASSRGTAGSGNTIYF. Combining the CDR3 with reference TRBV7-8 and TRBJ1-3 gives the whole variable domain GAGVSQSPRYKVAKRGQDVALRCDPISGHVSLFWYQQALGQGPEFLTYFQNEAQLDKSGLPSDRFFAERPEGSVSTLKIQRTQQEDSAVYLCASSRGTAGSGNTIYFGEGSWLTVV.

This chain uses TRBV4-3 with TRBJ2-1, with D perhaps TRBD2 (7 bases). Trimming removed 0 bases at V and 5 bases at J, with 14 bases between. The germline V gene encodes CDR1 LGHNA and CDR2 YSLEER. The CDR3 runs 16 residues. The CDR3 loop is CASSQDWEGGHNEQFF. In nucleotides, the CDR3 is TGCGCCAGCAGCCAAGATTGGGAGGGGGGGCACAATGAGCAGTTCTTC.

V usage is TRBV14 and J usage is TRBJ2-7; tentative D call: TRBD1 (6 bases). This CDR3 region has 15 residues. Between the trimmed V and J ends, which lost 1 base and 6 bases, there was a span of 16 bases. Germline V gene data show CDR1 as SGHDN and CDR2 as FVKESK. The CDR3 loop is CASSQGFWQGGEQYF. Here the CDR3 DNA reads TGTGCCAGCAGCCAAGGGTTCTGGCAAGGGGGCGAGCAGTACTTC.

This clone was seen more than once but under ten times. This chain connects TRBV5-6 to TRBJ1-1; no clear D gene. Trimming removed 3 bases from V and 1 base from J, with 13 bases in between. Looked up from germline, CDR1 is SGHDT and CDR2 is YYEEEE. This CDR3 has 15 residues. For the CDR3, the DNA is TGTGCCAGCAGCTCAACCCAGGTCGGGAACACTGAAGCTTTCTTT. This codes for CASSSTQVGNTEAFF.

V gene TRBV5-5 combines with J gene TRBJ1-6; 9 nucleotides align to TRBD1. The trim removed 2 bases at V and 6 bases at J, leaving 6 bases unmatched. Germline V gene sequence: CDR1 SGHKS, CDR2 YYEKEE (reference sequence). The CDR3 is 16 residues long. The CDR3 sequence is CASSLQGALVNSPLHF. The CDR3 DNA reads TGTGCCAGCAGCTTACAGGGGGCGTTGGTTAATTCACCCCTCCACTTT. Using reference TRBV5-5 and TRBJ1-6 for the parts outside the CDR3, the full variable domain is DAGVTQSPTHLIKTRGQQVTLRCSPISGHKSVSWYQQVLGQGPQFIFQYYEKEERGRGNFPDRFSARQFPNYSSELNVNALLLGDSALYLCASSLQGALVNSPLHFGNGTRLTVT.

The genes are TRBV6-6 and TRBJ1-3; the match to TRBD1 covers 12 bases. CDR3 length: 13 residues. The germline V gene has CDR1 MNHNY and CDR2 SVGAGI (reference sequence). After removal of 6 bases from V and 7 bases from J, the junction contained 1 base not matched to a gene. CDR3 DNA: TGTGCCAGCAGAGGGACAGGGGGCAACACCATATATTTT. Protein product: CASRGTGGNTIYF.

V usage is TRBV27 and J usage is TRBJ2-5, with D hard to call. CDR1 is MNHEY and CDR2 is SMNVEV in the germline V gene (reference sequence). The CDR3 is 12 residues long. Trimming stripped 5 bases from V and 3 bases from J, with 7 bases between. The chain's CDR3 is CASSNFKETQYF. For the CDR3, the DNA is TGTGCCAGCAGTAACTTCAAAGAGACCCAGTACTTC.

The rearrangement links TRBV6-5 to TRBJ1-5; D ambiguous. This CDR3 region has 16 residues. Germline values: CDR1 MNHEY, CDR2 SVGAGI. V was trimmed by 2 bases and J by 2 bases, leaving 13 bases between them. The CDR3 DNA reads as TGTGCCAGCAGTTACCCCTACATCGGGGGCAATCAGCCCCAGCATTTT. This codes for CASSYPYIGGNQPQHF.

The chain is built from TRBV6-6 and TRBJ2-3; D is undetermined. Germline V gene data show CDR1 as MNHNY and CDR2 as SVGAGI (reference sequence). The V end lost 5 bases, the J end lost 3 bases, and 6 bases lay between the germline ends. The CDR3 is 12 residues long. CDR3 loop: CASSPRTDTQYF. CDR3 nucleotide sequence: TGTGCCAGCAGTCCCAGGACAGATACGCAGTATTTT.

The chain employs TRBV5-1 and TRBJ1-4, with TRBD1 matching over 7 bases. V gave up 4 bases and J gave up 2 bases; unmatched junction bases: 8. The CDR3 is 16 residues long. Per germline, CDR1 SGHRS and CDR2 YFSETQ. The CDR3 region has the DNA TGCGCCAGCAGCGCGGGACAGTATGGGACTAATGAAAAACTGTTTTTT. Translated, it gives CASSAGQYGTNEKLFF.

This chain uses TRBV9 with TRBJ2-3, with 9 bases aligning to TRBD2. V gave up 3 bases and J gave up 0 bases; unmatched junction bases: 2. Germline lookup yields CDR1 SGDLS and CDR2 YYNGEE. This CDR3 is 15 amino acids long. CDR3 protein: CASSESGGSTDTQYF. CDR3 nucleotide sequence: TGTGCCAGCAGCGAAAGCGGGGGGAGCACAGATACGCAGTATTTT.

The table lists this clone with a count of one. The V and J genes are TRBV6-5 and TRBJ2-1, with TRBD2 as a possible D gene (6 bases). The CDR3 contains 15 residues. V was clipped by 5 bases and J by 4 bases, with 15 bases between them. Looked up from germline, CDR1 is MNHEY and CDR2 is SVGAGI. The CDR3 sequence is CASSQTRGTYNEQFF. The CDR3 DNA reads TGTGCCAGCAGTCAAACGCGGGGTACGTACAATGAGCAGTTCTTC.

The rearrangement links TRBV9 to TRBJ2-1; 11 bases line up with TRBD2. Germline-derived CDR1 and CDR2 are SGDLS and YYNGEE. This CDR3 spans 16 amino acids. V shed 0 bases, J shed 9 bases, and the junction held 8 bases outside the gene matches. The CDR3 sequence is CASSVGNSGGAIEQFF. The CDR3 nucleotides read TGTGCCAGCAGCGTAGGGAATAGCGGGGGGGCCATTGAGCAGTTCTTC.

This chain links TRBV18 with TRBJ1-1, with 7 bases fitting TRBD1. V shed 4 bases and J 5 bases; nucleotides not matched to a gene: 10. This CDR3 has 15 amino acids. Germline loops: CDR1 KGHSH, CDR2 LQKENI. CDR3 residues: CASSLGQALRTEAFF. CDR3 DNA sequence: TGTGCCAGCTCACTAGGACAGGCCCTTCGGACTGAAGCTTTCTTT.

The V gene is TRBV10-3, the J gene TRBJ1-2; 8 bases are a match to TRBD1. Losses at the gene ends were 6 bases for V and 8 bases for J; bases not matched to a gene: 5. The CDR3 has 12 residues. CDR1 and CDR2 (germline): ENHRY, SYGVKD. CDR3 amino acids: CAIRAGGGGYTF. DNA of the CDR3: TGTGCCATCAGAGCAGGGGGCGGCGGCTACACCTTC.

The CDR3 sequence is CASSQDRGGIAGELFF. The CDR3 DNA sequence: TGCGCCAGCAGCCAAGATCGGGGAGGGATTGCCGGGGAGCTGTTTTTT. The chain has TRBV4-3 and TRBJ2-2; TRBD2 matches at 7 bases. CDR1 is LGHNA, CDR2 YSLEER, per germline. The trim removed 0 bases at V and 6 bases at J, leaving 7 bases unmatched. The CDR3 has 16 residues.

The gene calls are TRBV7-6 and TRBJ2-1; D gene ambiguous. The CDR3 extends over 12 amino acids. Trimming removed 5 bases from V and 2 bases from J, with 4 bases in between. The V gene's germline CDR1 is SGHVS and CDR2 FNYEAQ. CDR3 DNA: TGTGCCAGCAGCCCCACCTACAATGAGCAGTTCTTC. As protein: CASSPTYNEQFF. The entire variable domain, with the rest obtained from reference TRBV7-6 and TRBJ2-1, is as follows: GAGVSQSPRYKVTKRGQDVALRCDPISGHVSLYWYRQALGQGPEFLTYFNYEAQQDKSGLPNDRFSAERPEGSISTLTIQRTEQRDSAMYRCASSPTYNEQFFGPGTRLTVL.

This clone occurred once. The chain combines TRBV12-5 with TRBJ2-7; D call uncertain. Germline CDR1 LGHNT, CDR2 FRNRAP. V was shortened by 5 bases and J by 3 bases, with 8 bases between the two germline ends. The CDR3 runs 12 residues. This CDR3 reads CASGPQVYEQYF. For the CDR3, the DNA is TGTGCTAGTGGTCCCCAGGTCTACGAGCAGTACTTC.

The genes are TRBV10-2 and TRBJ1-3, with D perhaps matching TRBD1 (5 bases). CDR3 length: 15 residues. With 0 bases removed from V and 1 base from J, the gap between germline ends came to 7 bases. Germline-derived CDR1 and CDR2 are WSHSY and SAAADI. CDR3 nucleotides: TGCGCCAGCAGTGAGTCCGCAGGGTCTGGAAACACCATATATTTT. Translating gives CASSESAGSGNTIYF.

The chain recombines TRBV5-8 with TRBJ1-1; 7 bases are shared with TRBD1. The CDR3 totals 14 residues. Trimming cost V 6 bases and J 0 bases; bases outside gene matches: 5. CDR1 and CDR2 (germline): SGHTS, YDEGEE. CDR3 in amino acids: CASKPDRMNTEAFF. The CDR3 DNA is TGTGCCAGCAAACCGGACAGGATGAACACTGAAGCTTTCTTT.

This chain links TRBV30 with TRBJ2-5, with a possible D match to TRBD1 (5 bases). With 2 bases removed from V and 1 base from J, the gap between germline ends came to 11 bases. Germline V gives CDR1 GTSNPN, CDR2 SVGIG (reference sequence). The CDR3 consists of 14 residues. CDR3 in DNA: TGTGCCTGGAGTCCAGGGCTCTTCCAAGAGACCCAGTACTTC. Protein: CAWSPGLFQETQYF. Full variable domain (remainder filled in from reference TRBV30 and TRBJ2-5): SQTIHQWPATLVQPVGSPLSLECTVEGTSNPNLYWYRQAAGRGLQLLFYSVGIGQISSEVPQNLSASRPQDRQFILSSKKLLLSDSGFYLCAWSPGLFQETQYFGPGTRLLVL.

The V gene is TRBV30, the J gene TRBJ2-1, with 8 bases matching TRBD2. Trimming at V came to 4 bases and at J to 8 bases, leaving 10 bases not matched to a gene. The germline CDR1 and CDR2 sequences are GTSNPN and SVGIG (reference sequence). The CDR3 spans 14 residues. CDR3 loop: CAWTRLASGDEQFF. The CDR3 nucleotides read TGTGCCTGGACCAGACTAGCGAGCGGCGATGAGCAGTTCTTC.

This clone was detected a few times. The CDR3 loop reads CASSPLRDRASGELFF. CDR3 in DNA: TGTGCCAGCTCACCCCTCCGCGACAGGGCCTCCGGGGAGCTGTTTTTT. V usage is TRBV18 and J usage is TRBJ2-2; TRBD1 matches at 7 bases. Germline trimming cut 3 bases from V and 6 bases from J; bases unmatched to any gene: 10. The CDR3 is made up of 16 amino acids. Germline V gene data show CDR1 as KGHSH and CDR2 as LQKENI. Full variable domain (rest looked up from reference TRBV18 and TRBJ2-2): NAGVMQNPRHLVRRRGQEARLRCSPMKGHSHVYWYRQLPEEGLKFMVYLQKENIIDESGMPKERFSAEFPKEGPSILRIQQVVRGDSAAYFCASSPLRDRASGELFFGEGSRLTVL.

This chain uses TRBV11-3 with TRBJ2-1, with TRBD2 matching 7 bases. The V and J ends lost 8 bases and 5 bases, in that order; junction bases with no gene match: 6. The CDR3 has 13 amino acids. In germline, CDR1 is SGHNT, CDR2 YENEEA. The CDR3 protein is CASQAGTDNEQFF. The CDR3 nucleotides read TGTGCCAGCCAAGCGGGAACGGACAATGAGCAGTTCTTC.

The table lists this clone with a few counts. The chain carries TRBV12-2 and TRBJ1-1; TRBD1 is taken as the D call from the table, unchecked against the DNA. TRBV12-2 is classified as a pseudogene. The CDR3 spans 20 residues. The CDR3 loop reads CASRYRDRVLQPTANTEAFF. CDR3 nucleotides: TGTGCAAGTCGTTACCGGGACAGGGTACTCCAACCGACGGCGAACACTGAAGCTTTCTTT.

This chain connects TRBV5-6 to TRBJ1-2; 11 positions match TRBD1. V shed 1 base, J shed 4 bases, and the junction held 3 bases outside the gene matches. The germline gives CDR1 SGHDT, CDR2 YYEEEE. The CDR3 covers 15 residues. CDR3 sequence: CASSLWDRGIYGYTF. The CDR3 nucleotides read TGTGCCAGCAGCTTGTGGGACAGGGGGATCTATGGCTACACCTTC.

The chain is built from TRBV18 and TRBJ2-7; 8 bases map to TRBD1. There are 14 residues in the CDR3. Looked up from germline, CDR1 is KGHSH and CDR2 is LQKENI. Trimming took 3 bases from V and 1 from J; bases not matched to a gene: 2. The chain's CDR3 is CASSPGQGSYEQYF. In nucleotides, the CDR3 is TGTGCCAGCTCACCCGGACAGGGTTCCTACGAGCAGTACTTC.

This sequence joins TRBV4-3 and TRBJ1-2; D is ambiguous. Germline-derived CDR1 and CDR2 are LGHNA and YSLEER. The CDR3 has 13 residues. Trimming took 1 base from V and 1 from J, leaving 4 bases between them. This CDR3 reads CASSQGVNYGYTF. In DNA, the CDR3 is TGCGCCAGCAGCCAAGGAGTTAACTATGGCTACACCTTC.

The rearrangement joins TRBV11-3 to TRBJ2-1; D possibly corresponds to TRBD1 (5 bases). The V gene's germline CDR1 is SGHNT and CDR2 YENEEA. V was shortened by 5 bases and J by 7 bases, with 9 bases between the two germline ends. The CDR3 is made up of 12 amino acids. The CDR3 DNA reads TGTGCCAGCAGCAAGCAGGGAAATGAGCAGTTCTTC. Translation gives CASSKQGNEQFF.